Included here is one TCR beta chain sequence, with context. Other DNA sequences within the sample encode an identical CDR3. The assay was immunoSEQ multiplex PCR, and TCRdb's table has in-frame clones only and misses some. The repertoire holds about 180,000 clones, around 76% seen once, with over 7.5% in the top ten. The data were obtained in a study of blood T cell repertoires in COVID-19. Whole-study context: Material from acute and convalescent COVID-19 was sourced from the United States, Italy and Spain. Sources were T cells, B-cell-depleted T cells, or PBMCs; the material itself was cDNA or gDNA.

The germline V gene encodes CDR1 SGHAT and CDR2 FQNNGV. Trimming left V 1 base short and J 7 bases short, with 14 bases between. This CDR3 spans 14 amino acids. The sample was peripheral blood. The receptor comes from a woman aged 70-85 years with acute or convalescent COVID-19. The J gene is TRBJ2-7, the V gene TRBV11-2, with a possible D match to TRBD2 (7 bases). This chain's CDR3 is CASSLVGGAGEQYF. As DNA, the CDR3 is TGTGCCAGCAGCTTAGTTGGGGGGGCAGGGGAGCAGTACTTC.